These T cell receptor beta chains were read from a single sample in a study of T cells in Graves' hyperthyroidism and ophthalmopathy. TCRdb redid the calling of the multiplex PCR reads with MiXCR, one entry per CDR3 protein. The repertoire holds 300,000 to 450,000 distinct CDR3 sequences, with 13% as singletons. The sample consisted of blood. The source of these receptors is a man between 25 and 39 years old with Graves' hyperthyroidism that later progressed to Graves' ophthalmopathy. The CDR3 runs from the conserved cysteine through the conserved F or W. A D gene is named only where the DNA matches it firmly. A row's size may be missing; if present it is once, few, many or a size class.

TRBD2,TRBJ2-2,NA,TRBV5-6,CASSWTSGGAGTGELFF,TGTGCCAGCAGCTGGACTAGCGGGGGGGCCGGGACCGGGGAGCTGTTTTTT
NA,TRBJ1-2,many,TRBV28,CASTQRGPRGGYTF,TGTGCCAGCACCCAAAGGGGCCCGAGGGGTGGCTACACCTTC
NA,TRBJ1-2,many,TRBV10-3,CAISAGQANYGYTF,TGTGCCATCAGTGCGGGCCAAGCTAACTATGGCTACACCTTC
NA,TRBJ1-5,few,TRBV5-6,CASSTQQGVGNYQPQHF,TGTGCCAGCAGCACCCAACAGGGTGTAGGGAACTATCAGCCCCAGCATTTT
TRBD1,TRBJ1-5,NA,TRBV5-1,CASSSPDGTGHRWPQHF,TGCGCCAGCAGCTCACCCGACGGGACAGGTCATCGCTGGCCCCAGCATTTT
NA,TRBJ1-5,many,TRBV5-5,CASSSNTHQPQHF,TGTGCCAGCAGCTCCAACACCCATCAGCCCCAGCATTTT
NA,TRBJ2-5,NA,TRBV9,CASSVEQNQETQYF,TGTGCCAGCAGCGTAGAGCAAAACCAAGAGACCCAGTACTTC
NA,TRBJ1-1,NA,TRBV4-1,CASSQLGAFLNTEAFF,TGCGCCAGCAGCCAGTTGGGGGCCTTTTTGAACACTGAAGCTTTCTTT
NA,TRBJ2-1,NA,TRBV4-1,CASSQGQYNEQFF,TGCGCCAGCAGCCAGGGACAATACAATGAGCAGTTCTTC
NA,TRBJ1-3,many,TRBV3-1,CASSLQVNSGNTIYF,TGTGCCAGCAGCCTACAGGTTAACTCTGGAAACACCATATATTTT
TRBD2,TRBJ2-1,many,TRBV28,CASTGIGLANEQFF,TGTGCCAGCACCGGTATTGGACTAGCCAATGAGCAGTTCTTC
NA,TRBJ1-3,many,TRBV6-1,CASSRDNSGNTIYF,TGTGCCAGCTCCCGGGACAACTCTGGAAACACCATATATTTT
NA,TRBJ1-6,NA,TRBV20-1,CSARGPGDTNNSPLHF,TGCAGTGCTAGAGGCCCCGGGGACACCAATAATTCACCCCTCCACTTT
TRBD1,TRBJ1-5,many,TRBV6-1,CASSDQGQAGQPQHF,TGTGCCAGCAGTGACCAAGGACAGGCCGGACAGCCCCAGCATTTT